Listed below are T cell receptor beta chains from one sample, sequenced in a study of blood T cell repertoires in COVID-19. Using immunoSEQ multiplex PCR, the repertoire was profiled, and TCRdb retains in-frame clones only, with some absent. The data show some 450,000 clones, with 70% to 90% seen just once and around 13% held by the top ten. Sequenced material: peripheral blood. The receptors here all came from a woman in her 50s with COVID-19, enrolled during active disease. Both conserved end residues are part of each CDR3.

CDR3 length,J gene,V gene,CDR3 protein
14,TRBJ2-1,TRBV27,CASSLSAYLDEQFF
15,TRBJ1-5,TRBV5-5,CASSPDRGRNQPQHF
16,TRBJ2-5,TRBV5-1,CASQTFGTVRQETQYF
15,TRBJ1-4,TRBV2,CASSQKNGPGEKLFF
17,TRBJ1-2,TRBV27,CASSPGQGAASNYGYTF
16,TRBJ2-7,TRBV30,CAWRERDRDVSGEQYF
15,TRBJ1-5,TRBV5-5,CASSLSPYSNQPQHF
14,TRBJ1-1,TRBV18,CASSPSGTGNRAFF
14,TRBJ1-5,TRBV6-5,CASSHRGRNQPQHF
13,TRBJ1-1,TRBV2,CASIGTGNTEAFF
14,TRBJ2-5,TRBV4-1,CASSFRQGVETQYF
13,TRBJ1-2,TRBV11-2,CASSYRVFYGYTF
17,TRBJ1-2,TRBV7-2,CASSLVGQGTFGYGYTF
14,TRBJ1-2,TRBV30,CAWTLRGQFYGYTF
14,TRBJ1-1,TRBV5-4,CASSLGTGGTEAFF
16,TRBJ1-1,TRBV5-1,CASSLSTGGAETEAFF
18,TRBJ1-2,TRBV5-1,CASSLEGGTGQPNYGYTF
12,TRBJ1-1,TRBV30,CAWSRGAPEAFF
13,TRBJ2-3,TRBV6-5,CASTPAGTDTQYF
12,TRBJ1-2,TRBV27,CASGTGFYGYTF
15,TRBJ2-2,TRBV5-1,CASTLGGANTGELFF
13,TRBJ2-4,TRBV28,CASSLLSKNIQYF
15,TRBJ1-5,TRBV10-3,CAISEATPGLGPQHF
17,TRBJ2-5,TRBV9,CASSSGPPGQGLETQYF
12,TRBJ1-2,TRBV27,CASSSRTGEDTF
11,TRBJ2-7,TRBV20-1,CSVTSNYEQYF
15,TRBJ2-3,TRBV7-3,CASSRGGVVTDTQYF
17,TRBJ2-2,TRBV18,CASSPELEGGNTGELFF
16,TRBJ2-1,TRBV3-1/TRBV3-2,CASSTWGSGGANEQFF
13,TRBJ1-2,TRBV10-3,CAIWGQSNDGYTF
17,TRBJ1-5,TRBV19,CASSIDRTGYSNQPQHF
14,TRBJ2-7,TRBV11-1,CASSLLPRGYEQYF
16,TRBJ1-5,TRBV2,CASKGKGTWTNQPQHF
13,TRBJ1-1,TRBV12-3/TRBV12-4,CASSSSLNTEAFF
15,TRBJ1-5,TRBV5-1,CASSFSTGSNQPQHF
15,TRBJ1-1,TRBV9,CASSVEPGWNTEAFF
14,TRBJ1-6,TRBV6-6,CASNQGQTNSPLHF
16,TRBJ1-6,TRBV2,CASSGGGASYNSPLHF
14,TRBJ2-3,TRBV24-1,CATSDLARTDTQYF